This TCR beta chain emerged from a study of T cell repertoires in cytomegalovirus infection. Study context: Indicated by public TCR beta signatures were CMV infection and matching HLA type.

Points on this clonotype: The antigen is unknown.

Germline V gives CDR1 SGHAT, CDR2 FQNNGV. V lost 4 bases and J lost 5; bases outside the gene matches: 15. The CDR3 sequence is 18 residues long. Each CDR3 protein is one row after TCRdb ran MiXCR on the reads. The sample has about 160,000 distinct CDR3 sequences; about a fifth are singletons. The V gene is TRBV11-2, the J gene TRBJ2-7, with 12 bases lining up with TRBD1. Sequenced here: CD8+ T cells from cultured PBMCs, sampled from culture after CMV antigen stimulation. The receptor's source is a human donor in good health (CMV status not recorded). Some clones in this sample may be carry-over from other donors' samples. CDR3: CASSSPGQGAFLNDEQYF. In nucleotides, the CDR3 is TGTGCCAGCAGCTCCCCGGGACAGGGGGCTTTTTTGAATGACGAGCAGTACTTC.